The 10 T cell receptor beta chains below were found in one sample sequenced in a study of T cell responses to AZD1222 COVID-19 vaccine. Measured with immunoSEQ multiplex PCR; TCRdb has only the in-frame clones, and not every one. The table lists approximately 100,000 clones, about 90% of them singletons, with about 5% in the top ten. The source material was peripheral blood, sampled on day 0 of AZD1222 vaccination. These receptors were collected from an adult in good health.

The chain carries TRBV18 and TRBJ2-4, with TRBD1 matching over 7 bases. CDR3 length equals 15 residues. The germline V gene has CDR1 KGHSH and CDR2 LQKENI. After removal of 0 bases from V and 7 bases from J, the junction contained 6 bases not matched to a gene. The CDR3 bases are TGTGCCAGCTCACCACCGGGGACAGTACTTAACATTCAGTACTTC. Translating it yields CASSPPGTVLNIQYF. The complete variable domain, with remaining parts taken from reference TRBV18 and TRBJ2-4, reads NAGVMQNPRHLVRRRGQEARLRCSPMKGHSHVYWYRQLPEEGLKFMVYLQKENIIDESGMPKERFSAEFPKEGPSILRIQQVVRGDSAAYFCASSPPGTVLNIQYFGAGTRLSVL.

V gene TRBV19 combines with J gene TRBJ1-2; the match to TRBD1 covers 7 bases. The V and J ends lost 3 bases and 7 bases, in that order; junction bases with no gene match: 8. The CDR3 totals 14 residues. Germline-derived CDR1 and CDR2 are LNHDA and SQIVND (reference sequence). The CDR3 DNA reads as TGTGCCAGTAGTATCGGGACAGAGGGCTTTGGCTACACCTTC. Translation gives CASSIGTEGFGYTF.

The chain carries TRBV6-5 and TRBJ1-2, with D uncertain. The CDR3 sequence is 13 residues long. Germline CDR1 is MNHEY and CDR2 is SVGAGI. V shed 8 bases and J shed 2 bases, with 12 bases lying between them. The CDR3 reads CASESRPNYGYTF. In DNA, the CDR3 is TGTGCCAGCGAGTCGAGACCCAACTATGGCTACACCTTC.

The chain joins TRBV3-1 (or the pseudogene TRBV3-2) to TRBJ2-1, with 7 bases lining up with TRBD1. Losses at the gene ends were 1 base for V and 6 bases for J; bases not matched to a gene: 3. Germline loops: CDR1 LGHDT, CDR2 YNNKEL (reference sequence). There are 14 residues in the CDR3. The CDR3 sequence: CASSQGYRGNEQFF. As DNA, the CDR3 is TGTGCCAGCAGCCAAGGATACAGGGGCAATGAGCAGTTCTTC.

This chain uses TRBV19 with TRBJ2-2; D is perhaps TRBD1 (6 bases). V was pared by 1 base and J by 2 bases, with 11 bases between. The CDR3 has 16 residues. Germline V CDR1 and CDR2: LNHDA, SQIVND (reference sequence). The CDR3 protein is CASSIAGQINTGELFF. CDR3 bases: TGTGCCAGTAGTATAGCAGGACAGATTAACACCGGGGAGCTGTTTTTT.

The CDR3 is CASSLLAGGGEQFF. The CDR3 DNA sequence: TGTGCCAGCAGTTTACTAGCGGGAGGGGGTGAGCAGTTCTTC. The chain is built from TRBV28 and TRBJ2-1; 12 bases align to TRBD2. Germline CDR1 MDHEN, CDR2 SYDVKM. This CDR3 has 14 residues. V shed 2 bases, J shed 9 bases, and the junction held 2 bases outside the gene matches.

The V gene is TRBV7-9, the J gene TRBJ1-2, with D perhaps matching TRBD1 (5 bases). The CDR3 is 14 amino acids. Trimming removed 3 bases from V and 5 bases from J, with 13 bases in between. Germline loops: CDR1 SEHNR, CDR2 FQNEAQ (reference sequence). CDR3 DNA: TGTGCCAGCAGCTTCAAGGCTGAGGGGTATGGCTACACCTTC. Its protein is CASSFKAEGYGYTF.

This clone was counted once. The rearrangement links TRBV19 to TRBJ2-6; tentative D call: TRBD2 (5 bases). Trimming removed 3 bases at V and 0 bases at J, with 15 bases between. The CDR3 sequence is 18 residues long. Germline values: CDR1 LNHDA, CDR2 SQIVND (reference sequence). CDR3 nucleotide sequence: TGTGCCAGTAGTATCGGGGTCAAGATCAGCTCTGGGGCCAACGTCCTGACTTTC. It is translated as CASSIGVKISSGANVLTF.

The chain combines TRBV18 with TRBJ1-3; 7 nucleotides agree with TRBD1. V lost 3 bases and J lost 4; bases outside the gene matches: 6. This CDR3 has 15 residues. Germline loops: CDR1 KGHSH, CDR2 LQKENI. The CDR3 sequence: CASSPRQGEGNTIYF. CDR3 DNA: TGTGCCAGCTCACCCCGACAGGGTGAGGGAAACACCATATATTTT.

The CDR3 loop is CSANRGTYEQYF. The CDR3 DNA is TGCAGCGCCAACAGGGGTACCTACGAGCAGTACTTC. The genes are TRBV29-1 and TRBJ2-7; 7 bases map to TRBD1. The CDR3 covers 12 residues. V shed 7 bases and J 2 bases; nucleotides not matched to a gene: 5. The germline gives CDR1 SQVTM, CDR2 ANQGSEA.